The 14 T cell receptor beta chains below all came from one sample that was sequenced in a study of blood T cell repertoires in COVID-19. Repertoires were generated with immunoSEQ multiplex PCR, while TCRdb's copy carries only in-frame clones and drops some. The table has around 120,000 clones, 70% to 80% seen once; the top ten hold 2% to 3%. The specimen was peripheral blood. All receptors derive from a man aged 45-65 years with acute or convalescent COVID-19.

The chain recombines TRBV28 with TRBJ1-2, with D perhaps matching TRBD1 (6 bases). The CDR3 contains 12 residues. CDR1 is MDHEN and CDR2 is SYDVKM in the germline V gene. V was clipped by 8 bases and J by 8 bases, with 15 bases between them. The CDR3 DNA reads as TGTGCCAGCCAGCCACAGGGTATCGGCTACACCTTC. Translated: CASQPQGIGYTF.

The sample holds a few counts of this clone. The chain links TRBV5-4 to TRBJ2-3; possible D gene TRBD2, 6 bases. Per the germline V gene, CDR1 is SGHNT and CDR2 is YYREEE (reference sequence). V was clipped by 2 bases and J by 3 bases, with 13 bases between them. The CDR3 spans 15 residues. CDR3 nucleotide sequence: TGTGCCAGCAGCTTCGGGGCCGCGGGGACAGATACGCAGTATTTT. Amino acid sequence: CASSFGAAGTDTQYF.

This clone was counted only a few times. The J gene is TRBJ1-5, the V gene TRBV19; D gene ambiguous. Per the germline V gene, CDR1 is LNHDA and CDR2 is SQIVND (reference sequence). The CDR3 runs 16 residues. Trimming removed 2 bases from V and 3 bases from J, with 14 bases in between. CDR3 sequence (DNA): TGTGCCAGTAGTATAAATGTTAACAGCAACAATCAGCCCCAGCATTTT. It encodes CASSINVNSNNQPQHF.

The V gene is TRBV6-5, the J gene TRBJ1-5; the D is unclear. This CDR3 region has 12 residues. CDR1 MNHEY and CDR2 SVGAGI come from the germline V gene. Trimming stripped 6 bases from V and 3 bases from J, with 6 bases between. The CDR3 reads CASRASNQPQHF. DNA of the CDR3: TGTGCCAGCAGGGCTTCCAATCAGCCCCAGCATTTT.

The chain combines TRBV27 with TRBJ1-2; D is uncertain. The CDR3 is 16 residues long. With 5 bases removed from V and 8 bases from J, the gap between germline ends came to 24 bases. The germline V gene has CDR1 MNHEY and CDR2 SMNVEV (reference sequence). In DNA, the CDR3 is TGTGCCAGCAGTCTGTCCGGGGAGTCCCCCGCTAGAGGCTACACCTTC. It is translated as CASSLSGESPARGYTF.

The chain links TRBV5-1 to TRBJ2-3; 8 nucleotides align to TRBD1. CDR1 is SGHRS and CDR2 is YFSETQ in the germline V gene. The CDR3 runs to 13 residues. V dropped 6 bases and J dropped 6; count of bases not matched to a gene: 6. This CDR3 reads CASKTGGTDTQYF. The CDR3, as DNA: TGCGCCAGCAAAACAGGGGGGACCGATACGCAGTATTTT.

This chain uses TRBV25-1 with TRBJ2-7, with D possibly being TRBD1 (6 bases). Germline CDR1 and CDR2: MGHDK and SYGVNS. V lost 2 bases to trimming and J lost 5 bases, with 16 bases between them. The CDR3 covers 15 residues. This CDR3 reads CASSEGNRVRNEQYF. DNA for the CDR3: TGTGCCAGCAGTGAAGGGAACAGGGTAAGAAACGAGCAGTACTTC.

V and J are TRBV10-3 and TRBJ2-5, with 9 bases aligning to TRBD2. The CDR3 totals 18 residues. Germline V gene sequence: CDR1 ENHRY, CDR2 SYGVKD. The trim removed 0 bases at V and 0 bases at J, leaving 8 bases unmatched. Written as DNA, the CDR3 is TGTGCCATCAGTGAGTCCCTAGCGGGACTTTGGGACCAAGAGACCCAGTACTTC. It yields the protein CAISESLAGLWDQETQYF.

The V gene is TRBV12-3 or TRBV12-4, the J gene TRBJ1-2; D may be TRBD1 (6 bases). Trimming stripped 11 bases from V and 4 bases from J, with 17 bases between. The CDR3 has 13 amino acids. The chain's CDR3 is CACLGGASYGYTF. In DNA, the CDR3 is TGTGCCTGTCTCGGGGGGGCGAGCTATGGCTACACCTTC.

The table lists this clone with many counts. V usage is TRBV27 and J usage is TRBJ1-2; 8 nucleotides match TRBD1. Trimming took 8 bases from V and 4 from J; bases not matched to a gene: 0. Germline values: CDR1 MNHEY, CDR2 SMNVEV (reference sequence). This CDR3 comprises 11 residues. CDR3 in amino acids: CASGTGYGYTF. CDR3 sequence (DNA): TGTGCCAGCGGGACAGGCTATGGCTACACCTTC.

CDR3 nucleotide sequence: TGTGCCTGGGACAGGGGGCCTGATGAAAAACTGTTTTTT. The encoded protein is CAWDRGPDEKLFF. The V gene is TRBV30, the J gene TRBJ1-4; 10 bases match TRBD1. The CDR3 is made up of 13 amino acids. Germline CDR1 GTSNPN, CDR2 SVGIG (reference sequence). V was pared by 5 bases and J by 6 bases, with 3 bases of the junction left unmatched.

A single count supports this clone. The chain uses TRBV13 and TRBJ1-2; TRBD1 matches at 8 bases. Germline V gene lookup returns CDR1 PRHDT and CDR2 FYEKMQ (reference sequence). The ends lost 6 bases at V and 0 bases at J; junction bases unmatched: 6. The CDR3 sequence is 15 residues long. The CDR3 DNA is TGTGCCAGCAGGGGACAGGAGCGCTCTAACTATGGCTACACCTTC. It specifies CASRGQERSNYGYTF.

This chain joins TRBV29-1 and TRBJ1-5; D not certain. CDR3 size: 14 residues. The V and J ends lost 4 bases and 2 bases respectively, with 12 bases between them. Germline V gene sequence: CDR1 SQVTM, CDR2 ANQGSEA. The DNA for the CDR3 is TGCAGCGTTGCGGCGGGCTTGGGCAATCAGCCCCAGCATTTT. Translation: CSVAAGLGNQPQHF.

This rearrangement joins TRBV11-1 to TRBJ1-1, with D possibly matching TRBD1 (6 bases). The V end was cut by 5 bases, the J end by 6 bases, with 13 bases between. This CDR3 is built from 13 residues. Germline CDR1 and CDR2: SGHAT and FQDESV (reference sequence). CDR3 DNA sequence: TGTGCCAGCAGCAGAAACAGGGTCCCTGAAGCTTTCTTT. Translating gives CASSRNRVPEAFF. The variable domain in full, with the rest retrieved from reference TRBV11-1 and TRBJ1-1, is EAEVAQSPRYKITEKSQAVAFWCDPISGHATLYWYRQILGQGPELLVQFQDESVVDDSQLPKDRFSAERLKGVDSTLKIQPAELGDSAMYLCASSRNRVPEAFFGQGTRLTVV.